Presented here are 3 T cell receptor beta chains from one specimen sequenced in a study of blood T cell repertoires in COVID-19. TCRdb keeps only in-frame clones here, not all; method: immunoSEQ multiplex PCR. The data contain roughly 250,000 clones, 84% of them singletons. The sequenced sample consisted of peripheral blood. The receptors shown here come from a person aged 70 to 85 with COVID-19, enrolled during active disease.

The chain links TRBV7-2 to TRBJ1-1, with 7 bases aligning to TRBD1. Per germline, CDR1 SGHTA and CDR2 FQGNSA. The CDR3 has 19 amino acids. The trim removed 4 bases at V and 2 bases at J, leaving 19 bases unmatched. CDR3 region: CASSSVRLLRTGANTEAFF. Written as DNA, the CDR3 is TGTGCCAGCAGCTCAGTCCGCCTTCTTCGGACAGGAGCTAACACTGAAGCTTTCTTT. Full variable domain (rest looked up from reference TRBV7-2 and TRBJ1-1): GAGVSQSPSNKVTEKGKDVELRCDPISGHTALYWYRQSLGQGLEFLIYFQGNSAPDKSGLPSDRFSAERTGGSVSTLTIQRTQQEDSAVYLCASSSVRLLRTGANTEAFFGQGTRLTVV.

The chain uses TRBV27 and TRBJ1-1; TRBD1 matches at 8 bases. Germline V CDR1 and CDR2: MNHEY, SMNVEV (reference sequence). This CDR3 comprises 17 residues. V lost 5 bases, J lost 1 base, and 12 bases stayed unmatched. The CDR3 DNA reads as TGTGCCAGCAGTCCCAATCTAGGACAGGGAAGGAACACTGAAGCTTTCTTT. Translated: CASSPNLGQGRNTEAFF.

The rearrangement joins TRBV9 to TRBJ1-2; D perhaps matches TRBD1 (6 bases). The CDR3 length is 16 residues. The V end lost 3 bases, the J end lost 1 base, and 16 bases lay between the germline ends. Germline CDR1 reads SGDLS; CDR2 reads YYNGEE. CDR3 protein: CASSATGAPNNYGYTF. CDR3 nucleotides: TGTGCCAGCAGCGCGACAGGAGCTCCAAATAACTATGGCTACACCTTC. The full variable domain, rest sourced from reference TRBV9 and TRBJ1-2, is DSGVTQTPKHLITATGQRVTLRCSPRSGDLSVYWYQQSLDQGLQFLIQYYNGEERAKGNILERFSAQQFPDLHSELNLSSLELGDSALYFCASSATGAPNNYGYTFGSGTRLTVV.